The T cell receptor beta chain described here comes from a study of T-cell memory formation after mild COVID-19. The overall study: Clusters of TCRs were largely donor specific.

Trimming cost V 3 bases and J 3 bases; bases outside gene matches: 6. Germline V gene sequence: CDR1 MNHEY, CDR2 SMNVEV (reference sequence). CDR3 size: 15 residues. Constant-segment-primed 5'RACE gave TCR alpha and TCR beta cDNA libraries with sample barcodes and UMIs. TCRdb reprocessed the 5' RACE reads with MiXCR, giving one entry per CDR3 protein. This table holds about 190,000 distinct CDR3 sequences, around 21% found once. Sequencing was performed on PBMCs or a T cell subset sorted from them (not recorded which). The sequence derives from an adult woman who had mild COVID-19 (a few samples of this study predate the infection). Cell type and time point are not known. The chain is built from TRBV27 and TRBJ1-1, with 8 positions matching TRBD1. Here the CDR3 DNA reads TGTGCCAGCAGTTTCTGGCCAGGGGGCGACACTGAAGCTTTCTTT. It translates to CASSFWPGGDTEAFF.